Listed here are 8 T cell receptor beta chains from one sample, sequenced in a study of T cells in Graves' hyperthyroidism and ophthalmopathy. The source material, RNA transcripts, was used to amplify TCR beta CDR3 regions. When the TCR CDR3 underwent first-round RT-PCR, the HTBI primer set was used. One entry per CDR3 protein, called by TCRdb with MiXCR from the multiplex PCR reads. The table shows 250,000 or so distinct CDR3 sequences, with approximately 14% occurring only once. The sample taken for sequencing was blood. These receptors came from a woman in her thirties or forties with Graves' hyperthyroidism that later progressed to Graves' ophthalmopathy.

This clonotype was counted at least ten times. The chain is built from TRBV28 and TRBJ2-4; D unresolved. Germline CDR1 and CDR2: MDHEN and SYDVKM. Trimming shortened V by 6 bases and J by 0 bases, and 15 bases separated the two germline ends. The CDR3 consists of 16 residues. The CDR3 loop reads CASRPIGSLAKNIQYF. The CDR3 coding sequence is TGTGCCAGCAGGCCAATAGGTTCACTAGCCAAAAACATTCAGTACTTC.

This clonotype has at least ten counts. The chain uses TRBV30 and TRBJ1-5; no clear D. Germline loops: CDR1 GTSNPN, CDR2 SVGIG (reference sequence). The CDR3 spans 13 residues. V lost 2 bases to trimming and J lost 4 bases, with 9 bases between them. This CDR3 is CAWSPQHNQPQHF. DNA for the CDR3: TGTGCCTGGAGTCCACAGCATAATCAGCCCCAGCATTTT.

Many counts were recorded for this clonotype. The DNA of the CDR3 is TGTGCCAGCAGTCTCCAGGGAACTCGGGGCAATGAGCAGTTCTTC. As protein: CASSLQGTRGNEQFF. The chain recombines TRBV6-2 or TRBV6-3 with TRBJ2-1; the D gene could be TRBD1 or TRBD2 (5 bases each). Trimming stripped 5 bases from V and 6 bases from J, with 17 bases between. The V gene's germline CDR1 is MNHEY and CDR2 SVGEGT. There are 15 residues in the CDR3.

This clonotype was found many times. The J gene is TRBJ1-4, the V gene TRBV3-1, with TRBD1 matching 10 bases. The germline V gene has CDR1 LGHDT and CDR2 YNNKEL (reference sequence). The CDR3 sequence is 14 residues long. Trimming removed 7 bases from V and 7 bases from J; junction bases left unmatched: 6. This CDR3 is CASNRQGAGEKLFF. As DNA, the CDR3 is TGTGCCAGCAACCGACAGGGGGCGGGTGAAAAACTGTTTTTT.

This clonotype appeared a few times. Being one base from a much bigger clone, this may be a read error. The rearrangement joins TRBV27 to TRBJ1-6; D remains unclear. This CDR3 spans 16 amino acids. Between the trimmed V and J ends, which lost 2 bases and 9 bases, there was a span of 17 bases. Germline V gene sequence: CDR1 MNHEY, CDR2 SMNVEV (reference sequence). The CDR3 DNA reads TGTGCCAGCAGTTTACTGGTGGAGGGTTTACGTTCACCCCTCCACTTT. It specifies CASSLLVEGLRSPLHF.

This clonotype has a count of ten or more. The V and J genes are TRBV18 and TRBJ2-1; D unresolved. Germline V gene data show CDR1 as KGHSH and CDR2 as LQKENI. CDR3 size: 12 residues. V gave up 6 bases and J gave up 9 bases, with 12 bases separating them. In nucleotides, the CDR3 is TGTGCCAGCTCCCAGAAGGTTTCTGAGCAGTTCTTC. Encoded protein: CASSQKVSEQFF.

This chain links TRBV12-3 or TRBV12-4 with TRBJ1-3; D is possibly TRBD1 (5 bases). V lost 4 bases and J 0 bases, leaving 19 bases between the germline ends. The CDR3 is made up of 18 amino acids. CDR3 loop: CASSSPQGRELSGNTIYF. CDR3 nucleotides: TGTGCCAGCAGTTCACCCCAGGGCAGGGAGCTCTCTGGAAACACCATATATTTT.

CDR3 loop: CASSQGPGPDMGTQYF. The CDR3, as DNA: TGTGCCAGCAGCCAGGGCCCGGGGCCCGACATGGGGACCCAGTACTTC. The rearrangement joins TRBV3-1 to TRBJ2-5; D may correspond to TRBD1 or TRBD2 (5 bases each). Trimming removed 3 bases from V and 7 bases from J, with 21 bases in between. This CDR3 comprises 16 residues. Germline values: CDR1 LGHDT, CDR2 YNNKEL (reference sequence).